This T cell receptor beta chain was captured in a study of cytotoxic CD8 clonotypes in ibrutinib-treated CLL. Background on the study: IGHV unmutated roughly 18; relapsed/refractory some ten; treatment-naive over 14. After a median roughly twelve months on treatment (6 to 36), response samples were drawn. Study-level results: While tracking circulating CD8+ T-cell counts, baseline clonality exceeded that of age-matched healthy donors. Treatment left the uncommon public clonotypes either contracted or stable in frequency.

About this clone: The antigen remains unidentified.

Germline loops: CDR1 KGHSH, CDR2 LQKENI. J was trimmed by 1 base and V by 6 bases; bases with no gene match: 9. The CDR3 covers 16 residues. The table came from immunoSEQ multiplex PCR; TCRdb's copy has only in-frame clones and leaves some out. In the table there are approximately 74,000 clones, 75% to 85% of which are singletons. The material sequenced was PBMCs, taken at disease progression, from a patient treated with ibrutinib. The chain employs TRBV18 and TRBJ1-1, with 9 bases matching TRBD1. The receptor comes from a human donor with chronic lymphocytic leukemia. The CDR3, as DNA: TGTGCCAGCTCGGCCGGGACAGGGAGGGGGAACACTGAAGCTTTCTTT. Protein sequence: CASSAGTGRGNTEAFF. Full variable domain (outside the CDR3, taken from reference TRBV18 and TRBJ1-1): NAGVMQNPRHLVRRRGQEARLRCSPMKGHSHVYWYRQLPEEGLKFMVYLQKENIIDESGMPKERFSAEFPKEGPSILRIQQVVRGDSAAYFCASSAGTGRGNTEAFFGQGTRLTVV.